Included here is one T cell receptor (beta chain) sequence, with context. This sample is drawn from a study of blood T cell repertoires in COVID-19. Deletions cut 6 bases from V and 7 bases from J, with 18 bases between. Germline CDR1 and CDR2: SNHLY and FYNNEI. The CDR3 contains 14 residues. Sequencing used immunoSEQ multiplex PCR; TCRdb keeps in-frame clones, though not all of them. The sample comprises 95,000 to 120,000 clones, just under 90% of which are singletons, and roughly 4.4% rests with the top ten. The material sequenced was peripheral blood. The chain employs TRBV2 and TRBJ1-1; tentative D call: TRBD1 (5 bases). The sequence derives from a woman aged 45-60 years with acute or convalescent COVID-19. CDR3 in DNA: TGTGCCAGCAGGGGGGTAAGGGGAGGTGGTGAAGCTTTCTTT. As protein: CASRGVRGGGEAFF.